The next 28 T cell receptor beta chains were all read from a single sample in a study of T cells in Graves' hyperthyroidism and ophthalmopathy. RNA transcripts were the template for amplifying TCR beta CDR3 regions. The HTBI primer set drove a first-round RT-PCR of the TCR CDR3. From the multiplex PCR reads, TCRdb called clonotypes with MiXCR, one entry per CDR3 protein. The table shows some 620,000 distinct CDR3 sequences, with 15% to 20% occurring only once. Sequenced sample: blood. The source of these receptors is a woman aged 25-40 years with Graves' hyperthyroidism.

The CDR3 loop reads CASSQMGIPGRRNTEAFF. CDR3 nucleotides: TGCGCCAGCAGCCAAATGGGTATTCCAGGGAGGAGAAACACTGAAGCTTTCTTT. The J gene is TRBJ1-1, the V gene TRBV4-1, with D tentatively TRBD1 (5 bases). The CDR3 has 18 amino acids. CDR1 is MGHRA, CDR2 YSYEKL, per germline. V was shortened by 2 bases and J by 2 bases, with 21 bases between the two germline ends.

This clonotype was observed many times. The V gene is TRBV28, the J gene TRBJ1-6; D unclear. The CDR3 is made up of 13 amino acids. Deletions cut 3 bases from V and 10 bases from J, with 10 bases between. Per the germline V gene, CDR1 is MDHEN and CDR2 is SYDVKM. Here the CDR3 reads CASSFFGRSPLHF. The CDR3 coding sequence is TGTGCCAGCAGTTTTTTCGGGAGGTCACCCCTCCACTTT.

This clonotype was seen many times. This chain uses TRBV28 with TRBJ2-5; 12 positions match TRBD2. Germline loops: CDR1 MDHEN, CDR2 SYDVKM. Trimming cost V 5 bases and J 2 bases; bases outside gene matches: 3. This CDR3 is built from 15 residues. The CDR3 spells CASSPGTSGQETQYF. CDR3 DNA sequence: TGTGCCAGCAGTCCCGGGACTAGCGGGCAAGAGACCCAGTACTTC.

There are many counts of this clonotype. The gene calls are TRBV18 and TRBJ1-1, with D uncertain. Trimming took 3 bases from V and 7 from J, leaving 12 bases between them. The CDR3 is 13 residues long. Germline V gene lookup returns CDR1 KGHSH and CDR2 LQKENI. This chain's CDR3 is CASSPRSGDEAFF. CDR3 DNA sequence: TGTGCCAGCTCACCCAGGAGCGGGGATGAAGCTTTCTTT.

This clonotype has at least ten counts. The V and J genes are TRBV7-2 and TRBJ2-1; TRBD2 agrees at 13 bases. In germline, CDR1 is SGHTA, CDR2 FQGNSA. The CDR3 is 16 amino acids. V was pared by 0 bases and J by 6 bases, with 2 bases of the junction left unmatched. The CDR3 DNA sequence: TGTGCCAGCAGCTTAGCTACTAGCGGGAGGGCCAATGAGCAGTTCTTC. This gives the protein CASSLATSGRANEQFF. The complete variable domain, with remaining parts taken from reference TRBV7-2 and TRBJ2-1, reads GAGVSQSPSNKVTEKGKDVELRCDPISGHTALYWYRQSLGQGLEFLIYFQGNSAPDKSGLPSDRFSAERTGGSVSTLTIQRTQQEDSAVYLCASSLATSGRANEQFFGPGTRLTVL.

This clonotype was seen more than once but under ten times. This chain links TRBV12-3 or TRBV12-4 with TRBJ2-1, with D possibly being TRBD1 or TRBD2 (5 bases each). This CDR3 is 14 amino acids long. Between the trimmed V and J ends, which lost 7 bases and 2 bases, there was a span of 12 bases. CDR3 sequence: CASNGDGPYNEQFF. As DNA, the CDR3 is TGTGCCAGCAATGGGGACGGACCCTACAATGAGCAGTTCTTC.

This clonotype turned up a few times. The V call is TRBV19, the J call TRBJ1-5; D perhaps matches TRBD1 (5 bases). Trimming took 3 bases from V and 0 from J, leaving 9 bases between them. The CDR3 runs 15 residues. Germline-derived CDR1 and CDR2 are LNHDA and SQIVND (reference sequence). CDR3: CASSMSGYSNQPQHF. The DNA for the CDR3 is TGTGCCAGTAGTATGTCAGGGTATAGCAATCAGCCCCAGCATTTT.

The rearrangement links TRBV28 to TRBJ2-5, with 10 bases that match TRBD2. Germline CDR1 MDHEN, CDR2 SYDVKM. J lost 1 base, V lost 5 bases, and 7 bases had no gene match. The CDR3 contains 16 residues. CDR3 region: CASSPHGLAVQETQYF. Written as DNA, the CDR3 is TGTGCCAGCAGTCCCCATGGACTAGCGGTCCAAGAGACCCAGTACTTC.

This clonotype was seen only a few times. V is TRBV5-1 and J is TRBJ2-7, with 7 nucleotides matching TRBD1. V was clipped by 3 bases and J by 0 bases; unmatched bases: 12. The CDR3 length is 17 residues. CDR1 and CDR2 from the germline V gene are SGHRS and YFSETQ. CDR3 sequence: CASSYSPPGQNSYEQYF. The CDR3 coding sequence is TGCGCCAGCAGCTATAGTCCTCCGGGACAGAACTCCTACGAGCAGTACTTC.

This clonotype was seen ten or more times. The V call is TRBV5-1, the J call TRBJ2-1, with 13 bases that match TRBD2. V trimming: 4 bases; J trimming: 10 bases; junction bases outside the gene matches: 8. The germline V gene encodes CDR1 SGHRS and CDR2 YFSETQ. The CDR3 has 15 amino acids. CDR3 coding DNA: TGCGCCAGCAGCACCTCCGGGACTAGCGGGATAGAGCAGTTCTTC. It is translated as CASSTSGTSGIEQFF.

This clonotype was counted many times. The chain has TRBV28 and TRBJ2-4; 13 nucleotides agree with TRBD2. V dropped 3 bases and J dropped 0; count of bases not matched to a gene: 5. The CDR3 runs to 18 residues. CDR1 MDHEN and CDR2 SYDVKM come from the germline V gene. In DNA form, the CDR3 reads TGTGCCAGCAGTTTGGCGGGACTAGCGGGGTTAGCCAAAAACATTCAGTACTTC. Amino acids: CASSLAGLAGLAKNIQYF.

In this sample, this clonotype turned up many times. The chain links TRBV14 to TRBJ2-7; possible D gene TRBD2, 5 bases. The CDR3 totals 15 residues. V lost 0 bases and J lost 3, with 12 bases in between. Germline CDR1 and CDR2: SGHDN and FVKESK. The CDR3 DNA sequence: TGTGCCAGCAGCCAAGATAGGACTCAATTCTACGAGCAGTACTTC. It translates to CASSQDRTQFYEQYF.

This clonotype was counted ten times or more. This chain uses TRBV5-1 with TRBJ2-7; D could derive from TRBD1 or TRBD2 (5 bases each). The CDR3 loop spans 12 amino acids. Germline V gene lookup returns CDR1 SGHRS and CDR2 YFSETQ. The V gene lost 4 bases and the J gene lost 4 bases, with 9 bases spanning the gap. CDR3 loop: CASSRDRYEQYF. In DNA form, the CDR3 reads TGCGCCAGCAGCCGGGACCGGTACGAGCAGTACTTC.

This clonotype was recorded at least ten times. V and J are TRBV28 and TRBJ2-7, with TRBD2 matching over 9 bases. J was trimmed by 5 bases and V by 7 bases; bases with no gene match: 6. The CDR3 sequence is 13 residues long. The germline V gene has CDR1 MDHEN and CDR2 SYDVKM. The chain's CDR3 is CASNSGSDHEQYF. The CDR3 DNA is TGTGCCAGCAATAGCGGGAGCGATCACGAGCAGTACTTC.

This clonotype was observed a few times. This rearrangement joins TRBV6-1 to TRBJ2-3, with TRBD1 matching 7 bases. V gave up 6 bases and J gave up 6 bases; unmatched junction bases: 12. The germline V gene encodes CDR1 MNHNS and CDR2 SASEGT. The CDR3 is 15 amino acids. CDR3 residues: CASREQGTLGDTQYF. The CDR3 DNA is TGTGCCAGCAGAGAACAGGGGACGCTTGGGGATACGCAGTATTTT.

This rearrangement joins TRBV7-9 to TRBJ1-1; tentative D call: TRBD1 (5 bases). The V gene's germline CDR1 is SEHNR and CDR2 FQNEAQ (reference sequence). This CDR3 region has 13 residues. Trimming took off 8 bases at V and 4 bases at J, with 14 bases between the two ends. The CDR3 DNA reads TGTGCCAGCCAGAGCTGGGACGGCACTGAAGCTTTCTTT. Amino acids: CASQSWDGTEAFF.

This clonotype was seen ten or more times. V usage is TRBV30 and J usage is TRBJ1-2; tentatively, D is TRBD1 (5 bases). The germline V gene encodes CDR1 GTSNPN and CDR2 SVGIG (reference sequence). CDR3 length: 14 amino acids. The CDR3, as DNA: TGTGCTCGGGGCCCCCAGCAGGTCGGGGGTGGCTACACCTTC. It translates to CARGPQQVGGGYTF.

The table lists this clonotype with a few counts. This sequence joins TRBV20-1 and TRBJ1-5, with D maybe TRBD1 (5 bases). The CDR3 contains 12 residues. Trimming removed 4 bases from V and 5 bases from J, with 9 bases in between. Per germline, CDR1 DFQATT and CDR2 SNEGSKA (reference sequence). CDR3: CSAIGRDQPQHF. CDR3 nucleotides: TGCAGTGCTATAGGCAGGGATCAGCCCCAGCATTTT.

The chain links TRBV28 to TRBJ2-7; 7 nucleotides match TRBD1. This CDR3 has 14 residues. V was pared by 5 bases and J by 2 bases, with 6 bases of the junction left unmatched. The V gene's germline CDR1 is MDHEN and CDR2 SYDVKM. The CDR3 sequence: CASSRQGSPYEQYF. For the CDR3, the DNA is TGTGCCAGCAGTCGACAGGGATCCCCCTACGAGCAGTACTTC.

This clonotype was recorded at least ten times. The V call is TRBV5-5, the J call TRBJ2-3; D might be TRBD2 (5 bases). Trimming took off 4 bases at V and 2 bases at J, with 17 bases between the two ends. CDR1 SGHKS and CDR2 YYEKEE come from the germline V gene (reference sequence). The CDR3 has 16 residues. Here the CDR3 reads CASSQTGILLTDTQYF. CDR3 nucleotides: TGTGCCAGCAGCCAGACCGGGATCCTTCTCACAGATACGCAGTATTTT.

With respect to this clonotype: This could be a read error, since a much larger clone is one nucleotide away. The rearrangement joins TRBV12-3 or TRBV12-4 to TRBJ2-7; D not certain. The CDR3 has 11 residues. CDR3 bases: TGTGCCGGCAGAAGATCCTACGAGCAGTACTTC. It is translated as CAGRRSYEQYF.

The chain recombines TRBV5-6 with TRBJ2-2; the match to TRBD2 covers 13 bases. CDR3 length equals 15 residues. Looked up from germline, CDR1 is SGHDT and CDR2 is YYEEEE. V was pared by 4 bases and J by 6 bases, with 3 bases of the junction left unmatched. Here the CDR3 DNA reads TGTGCCAGCAGCCTGGGACTAGCGGGATCCGGGGAGCTGTTTTTT. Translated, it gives CASSLGLAGSGELFF.

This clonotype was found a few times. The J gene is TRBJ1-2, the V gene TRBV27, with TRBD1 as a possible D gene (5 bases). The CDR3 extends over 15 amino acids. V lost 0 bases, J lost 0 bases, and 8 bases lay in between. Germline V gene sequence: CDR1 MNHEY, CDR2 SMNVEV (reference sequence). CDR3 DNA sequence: TGTGCCAGCAGTTTATCAGGGGCTACTAACTATGGCTACACCTTC. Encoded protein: CASSLSGATNYGYTF.

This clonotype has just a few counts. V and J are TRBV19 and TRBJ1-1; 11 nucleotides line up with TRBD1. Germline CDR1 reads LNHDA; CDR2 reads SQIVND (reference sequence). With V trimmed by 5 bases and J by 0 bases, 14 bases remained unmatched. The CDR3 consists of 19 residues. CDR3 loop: CASSPTYGTGGTMNTEAFF. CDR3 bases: TGTGCCAGTAGTCCCACATACGGGACAGGGGGGACTATGAACACTGAAGCTTTCTTT. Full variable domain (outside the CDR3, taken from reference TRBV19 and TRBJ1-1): DGGITQSPKYLFRKEGQNVTLSCEQNLNHDAMYWYRQDPGQGLRLIYYSQIVNDFQKGDIAEGYSVSREKKESFPLTVTSAQKNPTAFYLCASSPTYGTGGTMNTEAFFGQGTRLTVV.

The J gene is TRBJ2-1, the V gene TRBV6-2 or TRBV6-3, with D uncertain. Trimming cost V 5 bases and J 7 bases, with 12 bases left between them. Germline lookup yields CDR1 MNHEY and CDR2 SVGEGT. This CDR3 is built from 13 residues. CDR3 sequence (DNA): TGTGCCAGCAGTCAAAGTAGGGTAAATGAGCAGTTCTTC. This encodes CASSQSRVNEQFF.

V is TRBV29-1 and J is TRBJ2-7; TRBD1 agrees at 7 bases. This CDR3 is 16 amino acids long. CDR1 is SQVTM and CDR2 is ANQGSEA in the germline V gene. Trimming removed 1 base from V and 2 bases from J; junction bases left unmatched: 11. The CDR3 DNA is TGCAGCGTTGAAGCGGGGCACGAGACAGGGCCCTACGAGCAGTACTTC. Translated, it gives CSVEAGHETGPYEQYF.

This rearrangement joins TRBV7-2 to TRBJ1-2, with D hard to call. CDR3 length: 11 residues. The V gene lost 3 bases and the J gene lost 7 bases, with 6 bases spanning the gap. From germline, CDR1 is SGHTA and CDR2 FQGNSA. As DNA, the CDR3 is TGTGCCAGCAGCTTCGGGTTTGGCTACACCTTC. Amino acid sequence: CASSFGFGYTF. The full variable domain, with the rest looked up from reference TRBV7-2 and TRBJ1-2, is GAGVSQSPSNKVTEKGKDVELRCDPISGHTALYWYRQSLGQGLEFLIYFQGNSAPDKSGLPSDRFSAERTGGSVSTLTIQRTQQEDSAVYLCASSFGFGYTFGSGTRLTVV.

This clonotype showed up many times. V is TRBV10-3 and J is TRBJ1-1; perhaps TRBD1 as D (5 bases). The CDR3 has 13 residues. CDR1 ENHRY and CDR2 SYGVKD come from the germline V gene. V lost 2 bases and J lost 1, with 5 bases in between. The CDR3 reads CAISERGNTEAFF. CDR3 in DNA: TGTGCCATCAGTGAGAGGGGGAACACTGAAGCTTTCTTT.